This T cell receptor beta chain was recorded in a study of tumor-infiltrating lymphocytes in primary liver carcinoma. Turning to the study itself: These were node-negative, non-metastatic T1-T3 tumors of roughly 4 to 10 cm. Samples gave roughly 3.65 to 7.13 million productive TCRbeta reads, similar across tissue types.

The researchers obtained blood RNA from unsorted whole blood and also extracted germline DNA. Before the surgical procedure, four milliliters of peripheral blood were collected. The authors made TCR beta cDNA from around 500 ng total RNA with a constant-region primer. Libraries of TCR beta came from three nested multiplex PCR rounds with slightly modified ARM-PCR. Amplification in the first two PCR rounds was performed using TRBV1-TRBV30 forward primers and a C-beta reverse primer for 10 cycles each. TCRdb re-analysed the multiplex PCR reads in MiXCR, keeping a single row per CDR3 protein. The table shows 250,000 to 350,000 distinct CDR3 sequences, with roughly three fifths occurring only once. The CDR3 has 17 residues. The germline V gene encodes CDR1 SGHAT and CDR2 FQNNGV. V lost 5 bases, J lost 10 bases, and 16 bases stayed unmatched.

The sequence was obtained from a woman aged 25 to 45 with primary liver carcinoma and hepatitis B virus infection. The chain couples TRBV11-2 to TRBJ2-1; the match to TRBD2 covers 11 bases. The sample taken for sequencing was peripheral blood. The CDR3, as DNA: TGTGCCAGCAGCCTAGTCTTAACTAGCGGGAGAGGAAGGGAGCAGTTCTTC. It is translated as CASSLVLTSGRGREQFF.